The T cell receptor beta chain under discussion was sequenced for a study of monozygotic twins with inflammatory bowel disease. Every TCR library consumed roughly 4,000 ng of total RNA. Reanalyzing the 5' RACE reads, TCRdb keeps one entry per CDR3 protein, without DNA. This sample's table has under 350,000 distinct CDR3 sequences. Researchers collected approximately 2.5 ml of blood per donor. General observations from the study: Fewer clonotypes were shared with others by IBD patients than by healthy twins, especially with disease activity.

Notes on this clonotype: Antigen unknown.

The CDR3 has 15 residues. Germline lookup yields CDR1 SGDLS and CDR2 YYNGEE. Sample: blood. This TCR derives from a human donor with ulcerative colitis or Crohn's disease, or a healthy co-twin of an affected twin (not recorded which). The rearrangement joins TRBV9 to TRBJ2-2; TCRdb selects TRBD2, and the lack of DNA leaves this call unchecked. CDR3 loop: CASSNRDLAAGELFF.